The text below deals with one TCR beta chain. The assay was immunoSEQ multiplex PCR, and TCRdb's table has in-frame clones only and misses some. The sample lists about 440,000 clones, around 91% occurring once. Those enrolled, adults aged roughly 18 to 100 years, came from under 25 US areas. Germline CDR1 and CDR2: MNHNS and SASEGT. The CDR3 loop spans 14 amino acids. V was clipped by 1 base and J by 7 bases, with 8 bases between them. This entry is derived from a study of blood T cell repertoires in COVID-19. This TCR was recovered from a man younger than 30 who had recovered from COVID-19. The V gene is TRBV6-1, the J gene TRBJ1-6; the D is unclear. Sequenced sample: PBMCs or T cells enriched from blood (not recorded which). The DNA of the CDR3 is TGTGCCAGCAGTGAAGTTAACTCCAATTCACCCCTCCACTTT. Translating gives CASSEVNSNSPLHF.